One and the same sample provided the 17 T cell receptor beta chains below, sequenced in a study of early T cells in non-severe SARS-CoV-2 infection. TCRdb re-analysed the 5' RACE reads in MiXCR, keeping a single row per CDR3 protein. The table lists about 50,000 distinct CDR3 sequences, roughly a tenth of them singletons. Here the sequenced sample was whole blood, taken at baseline. These receptors were collected from an adult who was a healthcare worker with PCR-confirmed SARS-CoV-2 infection or an uninfected control (not recorded which).

The J gene is TRBJ1-1, the V gene TRBV28; unclear D gene. V lost 8 bases and J 3 bases, leaving 10 bases between the germline ends. Germline CDR1 and CDR2: MDHEN and SYDVKM. This CDR3 comprises 12 residues. This CDR3 is CASSDGDTEAFF. CDR3 DNA sequence: TGTGCCAGCTCCGACGGGGACACTGAAGCTTTCTTT.

In its sample, this clonotype was seen many times. CDR3 nucleotide sequence: TGCAGTGCTACACCAACGGGGGCTGAAGCTTTCTTT. Encoded protein: CSATPTGAEAFF. This chain uses TRBV20-1 with TRBJ1-1; D is perhaps TRBD1 (5 bases). Per germline, CDR1 DFQATT and CDR2 SNEGSKA (reference sequence). The CDR3 extends over 12 amino acids. The ends were cut back, 4 bases at V and 6 bases at J, with 12 bases in the middle.

This clonotype was seen just once. This chain uses TRBV19 with TRBJ1-1; D uncertain. CDR1 is LNHDA, CDR2 SQIVND, per germline (reference sequence). The CDR3 has 15 amino acids. V lost 3 bases to trimming and J lost 1 base, with 12 bases between them. The CDR3 region is CASSIFAGPNTEAFF. CDR3 bases: TGTGCCAGTAGTATCTTCGCTGGGCCGAACACTGAAGCTTTCTTT.

The chain has TRBV7-8 and TRBJ2-1, with 12 bases lining up with TRBD2. With 1 base clipped from V and 1 base from J, the junction kept 5 bases outside the gene matches. This CDR3 contains 18 residues. CDR1 and CDR2 (germline): SGHVS, FQNEAQ. The CDR3 DNA is TGTGCCAGCAGCTTAGGGACTAGCGGGGTTTCGTCCTACAATGAGCAGTTCTTC. Translation: CASSLGTSGVSSYNEQFF.

This clonotype was found a few times. This chain uses TRBV4-3 with TRBJ1-5; unclear D gene. The germline gives CDR1 LGHNA, CDR2 YSLEER. Between the trimmed V and J ends, which lost 0 bases and 7 bases, there was a span of 10 bases. The CDR3 spans 14 residues. CDR3 DNA sequence: TGCGCCAGCAGCCAAGAACGATCGCCACAGCCCCAGCATTTT. Translating gives CASSQERSPQPQHF.

This clonotype was counted a few times. The V call is TRBV19, the J call TRBJ2-7; 8 nucleotides align to TRBD1. The CDR3 is made up of 15 amino acids. V lost 6 bases and J lost 2; bases outside the gene matches: 9. CDR1 LNHDA and CDR2 SQIVND come from the germline V gene (reference sequence). For the CDR3, the DNA is TGTGCCAGTAGCCCCCTTGGGGACAGGACCTACGAGCAGTACTTC. This gives the protein CASSPLGDRTYEQYF.

V usage is TRBV10-3 and J usage is TRBJ2-7; weak D call: TRBD2 (6 bases). Looked up from germline, CDR1 is ENHRY and CDR2 is SYGVKD. Between the trimmed V and J ends, which lost 8 bases and 1 base, there was a span of 12 bases. This CDR3 spans 13 amino acids. The CDR3 reads CAILGDSSYEQYF. CDR3 DNA: TGTGCCATCTTGGGGGACTCGTCCTACGAGCAGTACTTC.

V gene TRBV10-3 combines with J gene TRBJ2-3; TRBD2 aligns across 10 bases. Trimming took 4 bases from V and 4 from J; bases not matched to a gene: 5. The CDR3 is made up of 15 amino acids. CDR1 ENHRY and CDR2 SYGVKD come from the germline V gene. In DNA, the CDR3 is TGTGCCATCAGTGTAGCTAGCGGGAGCGCAGATACGCAGTATTTT. Protein sequence: CAISVASGSADTQYF.

There are many counts of this clonotype. V gene TRBV12-3 or TRBV12-4 combines with J gene TRBJ1-2; no reliable D call. This CDR3 has 13 residues. Trimming removed 3 bases at V and 6 bases at J, with 11 bases between. The CDR3 region is CASSLEGRDGYTF. CDR3 DNA sequence: TGTGCCAGCAGTTTGGAGGGAAGGGATGGCTACACCTTC.

There are many counts of this clonotype. The chain carries TRBV7-2 and TRBJ1-6; D gene unclear. The ends were cut back, 3 bases at V and 10 bases at J, with 10 bases in the middle. CDR1 is SGHTA and CDR2 is FQGNSA in the germline V gene. The CDR3 runs 13 residues. The CDR3 DNA reads as TGTGCCAGCAGCTTTGGTGGGCTCTCACCCCTCCACTTT. Its protein product is CASSFGGLSPLHF. Complete variable domain (other parts from reference TRBV7-2 and TRBJ1-6): GAGVSQSPSNKVTEKGKDVELRCDPISGHTALYWYRQSLGQGLEFLIYFQGNSAPDKSGLPSDRFSAERTGGSVSTLTIQRTQQEDSAVYLCASSFGGLSPLHFGNGTRLTVT.

This clonotype was counted ten times or more. V gene TRBV14 combines with J gene TRBJ1-1; D is unresolved. The CDR3 is 15 amino acids. The V and J ends lost 1 base and 1 base respectively, with 10 bases between them. The germline V gene encodes CDR1 SGHDN and CDR2 FVKESK. CDR3 residues: CASSQAQGGNTEAFF. The CDR3 DNA reads TGTGCCAGCAGCCAAGCACAAGGCGGGAACACTGAAGCTTTCTTT.

The chain links TRBV15 to TRBJ2-1; D gene unclear. CDR1 is LNHNV and CDR2 is YYDKDF in the germline V gene (reference sequence). This CDR3 is 15 amino acids long. The germline V and J ends were trimmed by 0 bases and 6 bases, with 12 bases remaining between them. In nucleotides, the CDR3 is TGTGCCACCAGCAGAGATAAAGGATTCGGCAATGAGCAGTTCTTC. This encodes CATSRDKGFGNEQFF.

The sample holds a few counts of this clonotype. The chain carries TRBV7-2 and TRBJ2-3; D is unresolved. The V and J ends lost 4 bases and 5 bases respectively, with 7 bases between them. Germline V gene sequence: CDR1 SGHTA, CDR2 FQGNSA. The CDR3 runs 12 residues. CDR3 nucleotide sequence: TGTGCCAGCAGCTCTGCAGAAGATACGCAGTATTTT. Translated: CASSSAEDTQYF.

This clonotype was detected many times. The gene calls are TRBV11-2 and TRBJ2-6; D unresolved. Germline CDR1 and CDR2: SGHAT and FQNNGV. Deletions cut 3 bases from V and 2 bases from J, with 8 bases between. CDR3 length: 15 amino acids. The CDR3 protein is CASSFSDAGANVLTF. The CDR3, as DNA: TGTGCCAGCAGCTTTTCCGATGCTGGGGCCAACGTCCTGACTTTC.

The rearrangement joins TRBV7-2 to TRBJ2-7, with D unclear. CDR1 and CDR2 (germline): SGHTA, FQGNSA. The CDR3 runs 13 residues. Trimming removed 4 bases at V and 4 bases at J, with 11 bases between. Written as DNA, the CDR3 is TGTGCCAGCAGCTCCCGGAGAGCGTACGAGCAGTACTTC. Translation gives CASSSRRAYEQYF. Full variable domain (missing parts from reference TRBV7-2 and TRBJ2-7): GAGVSQSPSNKVTEKGKDVELRCDPISGHTALYWYRQSLGQGLEFLIYFQGNSAPDKSGLPSDRFSAERTGGSVSTLTIQRTQQEDSAVYLCASSSRRAYEQYFGPGTRLTVT.

The CDR3 sequence is CASSLGLAGGAYNEQFF. Written as DNA, the CDR3 is TGTGCCAGCAGCTTAGGGCTAGCGGGAGGAGCTTACAATGAGCAGTTCTTC. V usage is TRBV11-3 and J usage is TRBJ2-1, with 11 bases fitting TRBD2. The J segment lost 4 bases and the V segment lost 1 base, leaving 6 bases of the junction unmatched. Germline CDR1 and CDR2: SGHNT and YENEEA. The CDR3 extends over 17 amino acids.

A few counts support this clonotype. CDR3 in amino acids: CATSREQGVSQYF. The CDR3, as DNA: TGTGCCACCAGCAGAGAACAGGGGGTTTCGCAGTATTTT. This chain joins TRBV15 and TRBJ2-3; 8 bases match TRBD1. Trimming cost V 0 bases and J 10 bases; bases outside gene matches: 3. Germline V gives CDR1 LNHNV, CDR2 YYDKDF (reference sequence). This CDR3 is built from 13 residues.